The clone carrying this T cell receptor beta chain has a handful of counts. Making TCR cDNA involved 5'RACE template switching, which added UMIs and a universal primer site. Using its own MiXCR run on the 5' RACE reads, TCRdb lists one record per CDR3 protein. The table lists approximately 550,000 distinct CDR3 sequences, 15% to 20% of them singletons. The CDR3 sequence is 13 residues long. Trimming took off 4 bases at V and 2 bases at J, with 8 bases between the two ends. In germline, CDR1 is SGHRS, CDR2 YFSETQ. This sample is drawn from a study of T cells after yellow fever vaccination. This sequence was found in a man aged 25 to 40 who received the YFV17D yellow fever vaccine. The specimen comprised PBMCs, sampled 15 days after the yellow fever booster vaccination. The chain is built from TRBV5-1 and TRBJ2-3, with D tentatively TRBD2 (5 bases). CDR3 in DNA: TGCGCCAGCAGCGCCCGGGACACAGATACGCAGTATTTT. Its protein product is CASSARDTDTQYF.